A single sample is the source of the 6 T cell receptor beta chains below, sequenced in a study of cytomegalovirus exposure and HLA in healthy donors. PCR used 60 Vbeta primers and 13 Jbeta primers. The repertoire was sequenced with immunoSEQ multiplex PCR; TCRdb's copy has only in-frame clones and lacks some. The table has hundreds of thousands of clones, approximately 88% seen once. Sequencing input: PBMCs. The receptors stem from a boy younger than 10 in good health and CMV-seronegative.

The J gene is TRBJ2-4, the V gene TRBV2; possibly TRBD2 for D (5 bases). Germline V gene data show CDR1 as SNHLY and CDR2 as FYNNEI. V lost 6 bases and J 7 bases, leaving 10 bases between the germline ends. The CDR3 runs to 12 residues. This chain's CDR3 is CASSPGGNIQYF. The CDR3 DNA follows: TGTGCCAGCAGCCCTGGCGGGAACATTCAGTACTTC.

This rearrangement joins TRBV29-1 to TRBJ1-2, with 7 nucleotides matching TRBD1. CDR1 and CDR2 (germline): SQVTM, ANQGSEA. This CDR3 has 12 residues. V shed 6 bases, J shed 7 bases, and the junction held 8 bases outside the gene matches. The CDR3 nucleotides read TGCAGCGTAAAAACAGGGGCCAGTGGCTACACCTTC. This codes for CSVKTGASGYTF.

The gene calls are TRBV11-2 and TRBJ1-1; 7 positions agree with TRBD1. Germline V CDR1 and CDR2: SGHAT, FQNNGV. The trim removed 5 bases at V and 6 bases at J, leaving 9 bases unmatched. The CDR3 length is 14 residues. CDR3 in DNA: TGTGCCAGCAGCATTTACCAGGGGGGATCTGAAGCTTTCTTT. Translating gives CASSIYQGGSEAFF.

V is TRBV7-3 and J is TRBJ2-7; TRBD1 aligns across 12 bases. Germline CDR1 SGHTA, CDR2 FQGTGA. CDR3 length: 15 amino acids. After removal of 5 bases from V and 5 bases from J, the junction contained 7 bases not matched to a gene. The CDR3 DNA sequence: TGTGCCAGCAGCGAGATCGGGACAGGGGGCCACGAGCAGTACTTC. It specifies CASSEIGTGGHEQYF.

The chain carries TRBV14 and TRBJ2-1; unclear D gene. Germline V CDR1 and CDR2: SGHDN, FVKESK. CDR3 length equals 15 residues. Trimming removed 4 bases at V and 10 bases at J, with 20 bases between. CDR3 region: CASSPQTPDPGEQFF. The CDR3 coding sequence is TGTGCCAGCAGCCCTCAGACTCCTGATCCTGGGGAGCAGTTCTTC.

CDR3 sequence (DNA): TGTGCCAGCAGCTTAGAGACTGGCTCCTACAATGAGCAGTTCTTC. It specifies CASSLETGSYNEQFF. The chain combines TRBV7-9 with TRBJ2-1; D uncertain. The CDR3 covers 15 residues. Germline V CDR1 and CDR2: SEHNR, FQNEAQ (reference sequence). V was trimmed by 1 base and J by 0 bases, leaving 7 bases between them.